This T cell receptor (beta chain) derives from a study of blood T cells in healthy people across ages. The use of a sample-barcoded 5' primer and a J-beta primer mix characterized a second PCR of about 7 to 12 cycles. TCRdb fed the 5' RACE reads into MiXCR, producing one record per CDR3 protein. The data show about 1.4 million distinct CDR3 sequences, with around 55% seen just once and under 8.5% held by the top ten. For this clonotype: The target antigen is unknown.

Study observations and caveats: Naive and antigen-experienced cells were not separated, limiting conclusive comparison. Measured against age, TCR beta diversity per million T cells decreased in a roughly linear manner.

The V and J ends lost 4 bases and 2 bases, in that order; junction bases with no gene match: 4. The CDR3 spans 15 residues. This clonotype originated in a man between 18 and 35 years old in good health. V usage is TRBV12-3 or TRBV12-4 and J usage is TRBJ1-5, with TRBD1 matching over 8 bases. What was sequenced was blood. The CDR3: CASSYRGGRNQPQHF. The CDR3 DNA reads as TGTGCCAGCAGTTACAGGGGGGGCCGCAATCAGCCCCAGCATTTT.